The subject of this entry is one TCR beta chain. The target antigen is unknown. Here immunoSEQ multiplex PCR was the method, and the copy in TCRdb shows in-frame clones only, minus some. The table lists some 10,000 clones, roughly 80% of them singletons. This record belongs to a study of T cell repertoires in ileal Crohn's disease. Regarding time point: neoterminal ileum biopsy at postoperative endoscopy, about 6 months after surgery. Whole-study findings and limits: Sorted CD8 T cells held more high-frequency clones than CD4.

The CDR3 contains 14 residues. The V gene lost 5 bases and the J gene lost 3 bases, with 10 bases spanning the gap. The germline V gene encodes CDR1 SGHTA and CDR2 FQGNSA. The gene calls are TRBV7-2 and TRBJ2-2; TRBD1 might be the D (5 bases). What was sequenced was ileal tissue. The TCR comes from an adult with Crohn's disease. The CDR3 region has the DNA TGTGCCAGCAGCCCCGACAGCTACACCGGGGAGCTGTTTTTT. Protein product: CASSPDSYTGELFF.